Below, 18 T cell receptor beta chains from the same sample are listed, as sequenced in a study of shared clonotypes between healthy human individuals. Using immunoSEQ multiplex PCR, the repertoire was profiled, and TCRdb retains in-frame clones only, with some absent. In the table there are millions of clones, roughly 91% of which are singletons. In the naive CD8 group, cells lacked CD45RO and were positively selected for CCR7, so terminally differentiated effector memory CD45RA+ cells were left out. Input material: naive CD8+ T cells from PBMCs. The receptors here all came from a man between 18 and 35 years old in good health. Some clones in this sample may be carry-over from other donors' samples.

The rearrangement uses TRBV5-4 and TRBJ2-7; possible D gene TRBD2, 6 bases. V was pared by 1 base and J by 7 bases, with 18 bases between. Germline values: CDR1 SGHNT, CDR2 YYREEE (reference sequence). The CDR3 contains 15 residues. Here the CDR3 reads CASSLSAGGGKEQYF. CDR3 sequence (DNA): TGTGCCAGCAGCTTGTCCGCAGGAGGAGGGAAAGAGCAGTACTTC.

The rearrangement links TRBV5-4 to TRBJ2-7; D possibly corresponds to TRBD2 (6 bases). Germline V gene lookup returns CDR1 SGHNT and CDR2 YYREEE (reference sequence). V gave up 1 base and J gave up 1 base, with 12 bases separating them. CDR3 size: 15 residues. CDR3 coding DNA: TGTGCCAGCAGCTTGCGGCGGGAACGATCCTACGAGCAGTACTTC. It encodes CASSLRRERSYEQYF. Based on the CDR3 plus reference TRBV5-4 and TRBJ2-7, the full variable domain is ETGVTQSPTHLIKTRGQQVTLRCSSQSGHNTVSWYQQALGQGPQFIFQYYREEENGRGNFPPRFSGLQFPNYSSELNVNALELDDSALYLCASSLRRERSYEQYFGPGTRLTVT.

V and J are TRBV28 and TRBJ1-1, with D unresolved. This CDR3 is 14 amino acids long. Germline V gene sequence: CDR1 MDHEN, CDR2 SYDVKM. The germline V and J ends were trimmed by 7 bases and 2 bases, with 14 bases remaining between them. The CDR3 region is CASTPWAGNTEAFF. The DNA of the CDR3 is TGTGCCAGCACCCCGTGGGCAGGCAACACTGAAGCTTTCTTT.

The chain has TRBV4-1 and TRBJ2-5, with no clear D. V lost 0 bases and J lost 2, with 10 bases in between. This CDR3 has 15 amino acids. CDR1 is MGHRA, CDR2 YSYEKL, per germline. The CDR3 DNA is TGCGCCAGCAGCCAAGATAGATCGGCTCAAGAGACCCAGTACTTC. Protein: CASSQDRSAQETQYF.

This clone occurred once. The genes are TRBV2 and TRBJ1-3; D unclear. V lost 9 bases, J lost 1 base, and 13 bases lay in between. The CDR3 runs 14 residues. Germline values: CDR1 SNHLY, CDR2 FYNNEI. The CDR3 sequence: CASPRSGSGNTIYF. Written as DNA, the CDR3 is TGTGCCAGTCCTCGGTCGGGGTCTGGAAACACCATATATTTT.

This chain uses TRBV30 with TRBJ2-7, with D possibly being TRBD1 (5 bases). The CDR3 contains 12 residues. Deletions cut 2 bases from V and 5 bases from J, with 10 bases between. Looked up from germline, CDR1 is GTSNPN and CDR2 is SVGIG (reference sequence). DNA of the CDR3: TGTGCCTGGAGTCAGGGTTTCAACGAGCAGTACTTC. Translating it yields CAWSQGFNEQYF.

The CDR3 DNA is TGCAGCGTTGAGTGGGCGGGAGGTACCTACGAGCAGTACTTC. Its protein is CSVEWAGGTYEQYF. The J gene is TRBJ2-7, the V gene TRBV29-1; 8 nucleotides align to TRBD2. Germline assignment: CDR1 SQVTM and CDR2 ANQGSEA. The trim removed 3 bases at V and 2 bases at J, leaving 6 bases unmatched. This CDR3 comprises 14 residues.

The gene calls are TRBV2 and TRBJ2-7, with 9 bases lining up with TRBD2. This CDR3 contains 14 residues. Germline CDR1 is SNHLY and CDR2 is FYNNEI. Losses at the gene ends were 7 bases for V and 6 bases for J; bases not matched to a gene: 10. The CDR3 DNA follows: TGTGCCAGCACCGATAGCGGGAGCTTCCGCGAGCAGTACTTC. The encoded protein is CASTDSGSFREQYF.

This chain uses TRBV27 with TRBJ1-5; D uncertain. The CDR3 consists of 15 residues. In germline, CDR1 is MNHEY, CDR2 SMNVEV (reference sequence). Trimming pared 5 bases from V and 7 bases from J, leaving 18 bases between. In nucleotides, the CDR3 is TGTGCCAGCAGTCCAACCCCCGCGGGCGGACAGCCCCAGCATTTT. This encodes CASSPTPAGGQPQHF.

CDR3 region: CASRWDGSYEQYF. DNA for the CDR3: TGTGCCAGCAGGTGGGACGGATCCTACGAGCAGTACTTC. The chain combines TRBV27 with TRBJ2-7; D might be TRBD1 or TRBD2, each matching 5 bases. This CDR3 has 13 amino acids. Germline values: CDR1 MNHEY, CDR2 SMNVEV (reference sequence). V was cut by 6 bases and J by 1 base, with 10 bases left in between.

In its sample, this clone was seen once. This chain connects TRBV7-9 to TRBJ2-1; D unresolved. Germline V gene sequence: CDR1 SEHNR, CDR2 FQNEAQ (reference sequence). The CDR3 length is 15 residues. V shed 5 bases and J shed 0 bases, with 11 bases lying between them. The CDR3 sequence is CASSAPIRSYNEQFF. The CDR3 bases are TGTGCCAGCAGCGCCCCTATCCGCTCCTACAATGAGCAGTTCTTC.

The chain has TRBV5-4 and TRBJ2-4; 8 bases are shared with TRBD1. Unmatched junction bases numbered 3, after V lost 0 bases and J lost 7 bases. This CDR3 is 14 amino acids long. Germline V gene lookup returns CDR1 SGHNT and CDR2 YYREEE (reference sequence). The CDR3 DNA reads TGTGCCAGCAGCTTGGCGCCAGGGGGCAACATTCAGTACTTC. It encodes CASSLAPGGNIQYF.

A few counts support this clone. V usage is TRBV7-9 and J usage is TRBJ1-2; 8 nucleotides line up with TRBD1. With V trimmed by 4 bases and J by 7 bases, 5 bases remained unmatched. Germline V CDR1 and CDR2: SEHNR, FQNEAQ (reference sequence). The CDR3 runs 13 residues. The CDR3 here is CASSSDRATGYTF. CDR3 in DNA: TGTGCCAGCAGCTCGGACAGGGCCACTGGCTACACCTTC.

The chain links TRBV19 to TRBJ1-1; a weak D match, TRBD1 (6 bases). V was pared by 1 base and J by 5 bases, with 11 bases between. This CDR3 contains 14 residues. Germline V CDR1 and CDR2: LNHDA, SQIVND (reference sequence). CDR3 sequence (DNA): TGTGCCAGTAGTATAGGGGGGGGCTATACTGAAGCTTTCTTT. It specifies CASSIGGGYTEAFF.

This clone was picked up a small number of times. The rearrangement uses TRBV7-8 and TRBJ1-4; weak D call: TRBD1 (5 bases). Per the germline V gene, CDR1 is SGHVS and CDR2 is FQNEAQ. CDR3 length: 15 amino acids. Trimming removed 1 base from V and 5 bases from J, with 11 bases in between. CDR3 sequence: CASSLEAGLNEKLFF. In nucleotides, the CDR3 is TGTGCCAGCAGCTTAGAGGCAGGGCTAAATGAAAAACTGTTTTTT.

This clone was detected once. The chain employs TRBV30 and TRBJ2-1; D is unclear. Germline V CDR1 and CDR2: GTSNPN, SVGIG (reference sequence). The length of the CDR3 is 16 residues. Trimming took 0 bases from V and 4 from J, leaving 16 bases between them. CDR3 residues: CAWSVEWSLGYNEQFF. Here the CDR3 DNA reads TGTGCCTGGAGTGTGGAGTGGAGCCTCGGGTACAATGAGCAGTTCTTC.

This rearrangement joins TRBV7-8 to TRBJ2-1; possible D gene TRBD1, 6 bases. Trimming took 2 bases from V and 8 from J, leaving 10 bases between them. CDR1 and CDR2 from the germline V gene are SGHVS and FQNEAQ. This CDR3 is built from 13 residues. The CDR3 DNA reads as TGTGCCAGCAGCTTATACAGGGCGTATGAGCAGTTCTTC. This encodes CASSLYRAYEQFF.

V and J are TRBV13 and TRBJ1-2; tentative D call: TRBD1 (6 bases). Trimming shortened V by 4 bases and J by 3 bases, and 9 bases separated the two germline ends. Germline V CDR1 and CDR2: PRHDT, FYEKMQ (reference sequence). This CDR3 has 13 amino acids. CDR3 residues: CASSWGQDYGYTF. CDR3 DNA: TGTGCCAGCAGCTGGGGACAAGACTATGGCTACACCTTC.